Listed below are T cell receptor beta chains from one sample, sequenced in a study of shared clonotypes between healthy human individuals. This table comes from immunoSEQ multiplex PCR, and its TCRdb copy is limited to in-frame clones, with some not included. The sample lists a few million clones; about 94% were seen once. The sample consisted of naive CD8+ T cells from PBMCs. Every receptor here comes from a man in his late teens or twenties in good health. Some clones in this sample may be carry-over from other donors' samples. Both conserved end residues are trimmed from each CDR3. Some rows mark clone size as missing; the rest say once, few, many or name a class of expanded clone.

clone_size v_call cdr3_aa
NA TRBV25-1 ASSESGGEQY
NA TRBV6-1 ASSEGTTVKRINYGYT
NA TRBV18 ASSPRQREAFEQY
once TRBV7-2 ASSSLGDGARRGDTQY
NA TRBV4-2 ASSQGEGSGEQY
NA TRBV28 ASSPVAGVYEQY
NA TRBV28 ASSLGGFNQPQH
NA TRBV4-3 ASSQDPGTEKLF
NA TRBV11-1 ASSPLSGREYNEQF
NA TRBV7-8 ASSVPRDRAGNTIY
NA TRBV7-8 ASSFLMGWTENTEAF
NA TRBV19 ASSIGRTANTEAF
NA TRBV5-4 ASSLDLERETDTQY
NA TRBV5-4 ASSLPPPDTQY
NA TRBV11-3 ASSLGVNTGELF
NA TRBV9 ASSADLRQRGYGYT
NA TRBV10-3 AISLERAATNEQF
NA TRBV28 ASSTPTGELF
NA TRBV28 ASGTIQPQH
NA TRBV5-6 ASSWGHEAF
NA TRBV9 ASSANQGYGYT
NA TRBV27 ASIGLPLSGTALSYEQY
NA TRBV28 ASRTLWTGGNEQY
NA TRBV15 ATSRLPGPDTQY
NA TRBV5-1 ASSLTSTGPPMNTEAF
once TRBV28 ASSLSGDGSPLH
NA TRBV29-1 SVVAGGAEQY
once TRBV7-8 ASSGLAPGTEAF
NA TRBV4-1 ASSRRQGGRETQY
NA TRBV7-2 ASSFGPFEGETQY
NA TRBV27 ASKAGGFYNEQF
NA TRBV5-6 ASSSPGHPVANTGELF
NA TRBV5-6 ASSLDGEGLGNEQF
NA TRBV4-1 ASSPVGRTEAF
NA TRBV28 ASSLGTSEADTQY
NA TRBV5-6 ASSLARGAMNTEAF
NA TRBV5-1 ASSYEREQY
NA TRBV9 ASSVGAGGMNTEAF
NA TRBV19 ASSIRDGPYEQY
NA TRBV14 ASSQDRGPAAPRRAF
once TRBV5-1 ASSWTLAGGLTGELF
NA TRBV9 ASSAGGRLNYGYT
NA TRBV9 ASSVDSNYNEQF
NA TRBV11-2 ASSPRGPSSYEQY
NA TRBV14 ASSQDQVTFPNEQF
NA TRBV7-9 ASSPNLRVADTQY
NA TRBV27 ASSLRPPNSMNTEAF
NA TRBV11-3 ASSSLSGINGNEQF
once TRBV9 ASSVAIGGTEAF
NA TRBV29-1 SSRREGADTQY
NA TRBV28 ATWTGKGNQPQH